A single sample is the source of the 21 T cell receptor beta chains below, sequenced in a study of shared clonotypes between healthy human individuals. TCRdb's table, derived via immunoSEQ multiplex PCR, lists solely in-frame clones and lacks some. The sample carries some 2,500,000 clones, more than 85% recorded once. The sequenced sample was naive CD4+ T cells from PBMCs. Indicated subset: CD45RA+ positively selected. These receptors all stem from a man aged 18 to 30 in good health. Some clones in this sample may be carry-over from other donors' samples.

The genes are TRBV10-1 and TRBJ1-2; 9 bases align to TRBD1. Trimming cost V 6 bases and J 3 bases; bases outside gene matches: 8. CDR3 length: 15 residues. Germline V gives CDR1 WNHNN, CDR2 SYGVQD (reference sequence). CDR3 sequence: CASSPGGQGHYGYTF. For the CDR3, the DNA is TGCGCCAGCAGCCCGGGGGGACAGGGCCACTATGGCTACACCTTC.

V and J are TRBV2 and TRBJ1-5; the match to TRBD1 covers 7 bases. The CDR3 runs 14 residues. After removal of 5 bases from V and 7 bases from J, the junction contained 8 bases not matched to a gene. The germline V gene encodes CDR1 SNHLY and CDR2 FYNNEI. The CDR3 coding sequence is TGTGCCAGCAGTCCGACAGGGAGAGAACAGCCCCAGCATTTT. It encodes CASSPTGREQPQHF.

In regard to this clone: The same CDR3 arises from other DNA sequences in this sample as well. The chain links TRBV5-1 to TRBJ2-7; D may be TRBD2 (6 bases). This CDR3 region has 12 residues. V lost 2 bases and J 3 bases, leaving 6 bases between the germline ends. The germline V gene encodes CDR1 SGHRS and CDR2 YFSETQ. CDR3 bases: TGCGCCAGCAGCTTCGGGGGCTACGAGCAGTACTTC. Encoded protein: CASSFGGYEQYF.

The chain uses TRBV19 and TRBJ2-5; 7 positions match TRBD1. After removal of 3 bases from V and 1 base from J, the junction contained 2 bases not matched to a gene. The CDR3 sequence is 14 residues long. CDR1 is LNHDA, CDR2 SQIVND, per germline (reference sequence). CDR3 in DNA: TGTGCCAGTAGTATCCGGGACAGCCAAGAGACCCAGTACTTC. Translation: CASSIRDSQETQYF.

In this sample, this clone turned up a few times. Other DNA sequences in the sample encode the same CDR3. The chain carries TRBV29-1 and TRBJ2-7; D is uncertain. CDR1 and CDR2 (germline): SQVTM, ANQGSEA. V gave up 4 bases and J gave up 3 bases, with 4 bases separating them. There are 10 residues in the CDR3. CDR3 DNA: TGCAGCGTTGGGAGCTACGAGCAGTACTTC. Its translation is CSVGSYEQYF.

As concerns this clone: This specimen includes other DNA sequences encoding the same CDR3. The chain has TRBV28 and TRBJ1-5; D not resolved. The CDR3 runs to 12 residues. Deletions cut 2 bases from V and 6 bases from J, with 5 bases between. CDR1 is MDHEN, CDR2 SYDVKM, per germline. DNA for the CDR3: TGTGCCAGCAGTTTAGTGGCTCAGCCCCAGCATTTT. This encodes CASSLVAQPQHF.

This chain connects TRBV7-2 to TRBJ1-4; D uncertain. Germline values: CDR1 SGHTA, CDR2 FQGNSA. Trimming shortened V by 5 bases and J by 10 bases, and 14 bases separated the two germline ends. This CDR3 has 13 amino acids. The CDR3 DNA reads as TGTGCCAGCAGCACCACTTTTTCAGTAAAACTGTTTTTT. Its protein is CASSTTFSVKLFF.

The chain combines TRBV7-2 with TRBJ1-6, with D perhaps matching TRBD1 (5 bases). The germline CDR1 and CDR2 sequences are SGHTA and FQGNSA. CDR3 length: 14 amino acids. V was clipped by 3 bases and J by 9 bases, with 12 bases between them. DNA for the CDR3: TGTGCCAGCAGCTTCCCCGCGACAGCTTCACCCCTCCACTTT. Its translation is CASSFPATASPLHF.

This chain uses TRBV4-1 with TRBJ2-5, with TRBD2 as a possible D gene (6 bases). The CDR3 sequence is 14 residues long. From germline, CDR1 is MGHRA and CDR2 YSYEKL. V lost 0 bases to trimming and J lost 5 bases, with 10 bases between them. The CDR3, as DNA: TGCGCCAGCAGCCAAGAGGGGGGTTCGGAGACCCAGTACTTC. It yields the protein CASSQEGGSETQYF.

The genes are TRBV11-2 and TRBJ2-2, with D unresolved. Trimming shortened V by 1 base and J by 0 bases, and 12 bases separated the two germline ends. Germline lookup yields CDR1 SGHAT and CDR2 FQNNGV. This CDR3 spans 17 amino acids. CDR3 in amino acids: CASSLVGGLANTGELFF. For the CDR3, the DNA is TGTGCCAGCAGCTTAGTGGGTGGCCTCGCGAACACCGGGGAGCTGTTTTTT.

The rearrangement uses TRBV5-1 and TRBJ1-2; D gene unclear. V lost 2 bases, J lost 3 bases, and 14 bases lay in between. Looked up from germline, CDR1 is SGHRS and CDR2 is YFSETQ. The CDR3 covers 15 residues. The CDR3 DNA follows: TGCGCCAGCAGCTTAGCGGCAGGCCCCTACTATGGCTACACCTTC. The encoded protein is CASSLAAGPYYGYTF.

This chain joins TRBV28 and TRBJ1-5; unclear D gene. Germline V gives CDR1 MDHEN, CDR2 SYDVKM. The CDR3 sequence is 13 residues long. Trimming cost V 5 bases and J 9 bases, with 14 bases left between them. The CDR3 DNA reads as TGTGCCAGCAGTCCACCAGAGAGGGTGCCCCAGCATTTT. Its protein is CASSPPERVPQHF.

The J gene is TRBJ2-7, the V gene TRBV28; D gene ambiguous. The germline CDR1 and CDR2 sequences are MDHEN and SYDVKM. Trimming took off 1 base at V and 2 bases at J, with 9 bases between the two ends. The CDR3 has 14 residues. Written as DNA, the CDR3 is TGTGCCAGCAGTTTATTGTCGGTTACCTACGAGCAGTACTTC. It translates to CASSLLSVTYEQYF.

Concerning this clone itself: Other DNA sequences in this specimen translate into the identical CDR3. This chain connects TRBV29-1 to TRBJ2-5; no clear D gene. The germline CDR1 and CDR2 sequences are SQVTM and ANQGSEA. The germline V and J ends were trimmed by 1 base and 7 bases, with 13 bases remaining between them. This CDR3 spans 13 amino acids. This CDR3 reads CSVEGSSVGTQYF. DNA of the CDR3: TGCAGCGTTGAAGGGTCAAGCGTCGGGACCCAGTACTTC.

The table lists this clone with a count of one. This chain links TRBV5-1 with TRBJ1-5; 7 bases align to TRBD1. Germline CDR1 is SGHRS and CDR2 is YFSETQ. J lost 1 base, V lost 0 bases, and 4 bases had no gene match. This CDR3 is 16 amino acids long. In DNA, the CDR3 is TGCGCCAGCAGCTTGGGAGACAGGGCGAGCAATCAGCCCCAGCATTTT. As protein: CASSLGDRASNQPQHF.

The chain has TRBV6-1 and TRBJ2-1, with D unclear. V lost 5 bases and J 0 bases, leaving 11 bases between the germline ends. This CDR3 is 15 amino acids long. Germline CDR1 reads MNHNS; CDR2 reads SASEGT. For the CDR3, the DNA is TGTGCCAGCAGTAAAGGGTCTGTCTCCTACAATGAGCAGTTCTTC. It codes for CASSKGSVSYNEQFF.

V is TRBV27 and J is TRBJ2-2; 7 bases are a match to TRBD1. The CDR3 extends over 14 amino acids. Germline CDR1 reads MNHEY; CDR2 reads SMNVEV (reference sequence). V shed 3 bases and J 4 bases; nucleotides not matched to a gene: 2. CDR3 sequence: CASSFDRATGELFF. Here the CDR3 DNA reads TGTGCCAGCAGTTTCGACAGGGCCACCGGGGAGCTGTTTTTT.

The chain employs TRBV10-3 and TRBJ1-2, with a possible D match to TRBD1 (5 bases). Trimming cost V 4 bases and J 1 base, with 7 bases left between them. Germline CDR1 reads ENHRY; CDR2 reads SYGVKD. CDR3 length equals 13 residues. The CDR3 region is CAISAQGNYGYTF. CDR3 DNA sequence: TGTGCCATCAGTGCCCAGGGTAACTATGGCTACACCTTC.

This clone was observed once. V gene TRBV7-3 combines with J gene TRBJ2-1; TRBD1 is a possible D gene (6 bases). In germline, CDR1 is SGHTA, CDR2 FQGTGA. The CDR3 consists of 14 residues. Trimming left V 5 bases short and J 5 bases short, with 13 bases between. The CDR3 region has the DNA TGTGCCAGCAGCCAACGGGACACTAACAATGAGCAGTTCTTC. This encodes CASSQRDTNNEQFF.

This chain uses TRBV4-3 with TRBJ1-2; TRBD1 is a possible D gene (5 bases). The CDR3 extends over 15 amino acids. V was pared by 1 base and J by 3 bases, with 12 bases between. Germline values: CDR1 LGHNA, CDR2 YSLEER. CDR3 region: CASSQARQTDYGYTF. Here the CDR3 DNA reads TGCGCCAGCAGCCAAGCGCGCCAGACAGACTATGGCTACACCTTC.

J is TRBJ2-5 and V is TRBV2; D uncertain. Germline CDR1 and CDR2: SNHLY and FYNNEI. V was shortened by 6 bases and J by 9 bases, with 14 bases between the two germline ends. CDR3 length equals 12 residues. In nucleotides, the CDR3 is TGTGCCAGCAGCGCTGACCCATCGGCCCAGTACTTC. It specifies CASSADPSAQYF. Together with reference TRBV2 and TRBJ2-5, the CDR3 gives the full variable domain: EPEVTQTPSHQVTQMGQEVILRCVPISNHLYFYWYRQILGQKVEFLVSFYNNEISEKSEIFDDQFSVERPDGSNFTLKIRSTKLEDSAMYFCASSADPSAQYFGPGTRLLVL.